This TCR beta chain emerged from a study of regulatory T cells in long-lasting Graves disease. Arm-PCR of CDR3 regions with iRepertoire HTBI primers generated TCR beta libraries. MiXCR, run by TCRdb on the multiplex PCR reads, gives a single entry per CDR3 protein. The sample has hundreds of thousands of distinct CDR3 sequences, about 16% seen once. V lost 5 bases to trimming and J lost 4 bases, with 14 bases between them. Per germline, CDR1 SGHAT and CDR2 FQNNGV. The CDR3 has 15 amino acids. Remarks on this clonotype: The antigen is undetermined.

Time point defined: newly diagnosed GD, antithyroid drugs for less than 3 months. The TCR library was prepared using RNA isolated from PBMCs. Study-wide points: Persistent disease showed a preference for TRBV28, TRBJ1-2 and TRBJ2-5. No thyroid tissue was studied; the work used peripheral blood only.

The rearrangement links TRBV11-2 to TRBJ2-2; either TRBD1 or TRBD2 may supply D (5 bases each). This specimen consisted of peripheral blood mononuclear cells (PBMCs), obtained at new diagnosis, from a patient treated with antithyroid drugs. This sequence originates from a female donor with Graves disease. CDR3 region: CASSPFGAGTGELFF. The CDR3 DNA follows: TGTGCCAGCAGCCCGTTCGGGGCGGGCACCGGGGAGCTGTTTTTT.